This TCR beta chain stems from a study of blood T cells in healthy people across ages. The authors ran a second PCR of roughly 6 to 11 cycles using a sample-barcoded 5' primer and a J-beta primer mix. TCRdb reprocessed the 5' RACE reads with MiXCR, giving one entry per CDR3 protein. The sample has about 1.4 million distinct CDR3 sequences, approximately 59% seen once. CDR3 size: 18 residues. With 1 base removed from V and 0 bases from J, the gap between germline ends came to 19 bases. Germline values: CDR1 SEHNR, CDR2 FQNEAQ (reference sequence). The sample consisted of blood. This clonotype originated in a man aged 18 to 35 in good health. This rearrangement joins TRBV7-9 to TRBJ2-7; D is unclear. As DNA, the CDR3 is TGTGCCAGCAGCTTAGATCCCACAGACCTCTTCCACTCCTACGAGCAGTACTTC. This translates into CASSLDPTDLFHSYEQYF. The variable domain in full, with the rest retrieved from reference TRBV7-9 and TRBJ2-7, is DTGVSQNPRHKITKRGQNVTFRCDPISEHNRLYWYRQTLGQGPEFLTYFQNEAQLEKSRLLSDRFSAERPKGSFSTLEIQRTEQGDSAMYLCASSLDPTDLFHSYEQYFGPGTRLTVT.